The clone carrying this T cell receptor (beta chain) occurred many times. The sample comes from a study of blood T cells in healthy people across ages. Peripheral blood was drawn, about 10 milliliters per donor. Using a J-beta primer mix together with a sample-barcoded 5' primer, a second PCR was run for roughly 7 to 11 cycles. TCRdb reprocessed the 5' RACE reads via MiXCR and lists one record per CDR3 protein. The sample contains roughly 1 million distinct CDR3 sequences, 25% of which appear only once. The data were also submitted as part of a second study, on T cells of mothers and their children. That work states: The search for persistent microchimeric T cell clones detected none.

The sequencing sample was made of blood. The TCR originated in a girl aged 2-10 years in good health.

CDR3 DNA sequence: TGCAGCGTCCAGGGGGTAGTAGGGGCCTTTCCTTACGAGCAGTACTTC. The encoded protein is CSVQGVVGAFPYEQYF. The gene calls are TRBV29-1 and TRBJ2-7, with TRBD1 matching over 7 bases. The CDR3 extends over 16 amino acids. V lost 6 bases to trimming and J lost 4 bases; unmatched junction nucleotides: 18. From germline, CDR1 is SQVTM and CDR2 ANQGSEA.